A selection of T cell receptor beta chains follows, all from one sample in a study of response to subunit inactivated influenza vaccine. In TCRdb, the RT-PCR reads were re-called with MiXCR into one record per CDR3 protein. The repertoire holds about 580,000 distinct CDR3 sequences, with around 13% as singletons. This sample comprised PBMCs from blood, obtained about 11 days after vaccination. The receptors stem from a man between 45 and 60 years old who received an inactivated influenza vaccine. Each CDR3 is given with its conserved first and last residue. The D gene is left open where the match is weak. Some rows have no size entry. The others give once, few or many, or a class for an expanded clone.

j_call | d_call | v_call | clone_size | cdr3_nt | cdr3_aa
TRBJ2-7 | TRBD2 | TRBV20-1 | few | TGCAGTGCTAGAGATCCCAGCAGTAGCGGGAGTGAGTGGAGATACGAGCAGTACTTC | CSARDPSSSGSEWRYEQYF
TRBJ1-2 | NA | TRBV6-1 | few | TGTGCCAGCAGTAGACACAGGGTAAACTATGGCTACACCTTC | CASSRHRVNYGYTF
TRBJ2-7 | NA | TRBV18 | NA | TGTGCCAGCTCACCACTAGGACAACCCTACGAGCAGTACTTC | CASSPLGQPYEQYF
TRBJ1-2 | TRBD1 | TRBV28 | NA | TGTGCCAGCAGTTTCTACGGACAGGAAGCCGGGGGCTACACCTTC | CASSFYGQEAGGYTF
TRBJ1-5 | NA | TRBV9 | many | TGTGCCAGCAGCGTCGGGACCCATCAGCCCCAGCATTTT | CASSVGTHQPQHF
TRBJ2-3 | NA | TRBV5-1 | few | TGCGCCAGCAGCTTGGAAGGCCAGACCACAGATACGCAGTATTTT | CASSLEGQTTDTQYF
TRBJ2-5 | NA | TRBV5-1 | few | TGCGCCAGCAGCTTGGCAACAGCGCACCAAGAGACCCAGTACTTC | CASSLATAHQETQYF
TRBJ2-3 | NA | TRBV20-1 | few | TGCAGTGCTAGAGAAATCGGGAACCTAGATACGCAGTATTTT | CSAREIGNLDTQYF
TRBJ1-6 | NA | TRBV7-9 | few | TGTGCCAGCAGCTTACAGGGGAATAATTCACCCCTCCACTTT | CASSLQGNNSPLHF
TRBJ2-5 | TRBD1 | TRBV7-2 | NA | TGTGCCAGCAGCTTCCAGGGGGCTGGTGGTGAGACCCAGTACTTC | CASSFQGAGGETQYF
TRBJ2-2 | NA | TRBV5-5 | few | TGTGCCAGCAGCTTGGCCATACCGAACACCGGGGAGCTGTTTTTT | CASSLAIPNTGELFF
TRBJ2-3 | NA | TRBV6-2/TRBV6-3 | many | TGTGCCAGCAGTTTGGCAGGGGACACAGATACGCAGTATTTT | CASSLAGDTDTQYF
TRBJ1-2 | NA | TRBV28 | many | TGTGCCAGCAGTCCGGGGACCGATTACACCTTC | CASSPGTDYTF
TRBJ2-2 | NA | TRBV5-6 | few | TGTGCCAGCACCCTGGGGCCAACGAACACCGGGGAGCTGTTTTTT | CASTLGPTNTGELFF
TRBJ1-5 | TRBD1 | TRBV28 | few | TGTGCCAGCAGTTTATGGGGCGACAGGGGGCAGCCCCAGCATTTT | CASSLWGDRGQPQHF
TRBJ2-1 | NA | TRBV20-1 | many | TGCAGTGCTGACTCTGCGGTCTTATCCTACAATGAGCAGTTCTTC | CSADSAVLSYNEQFF
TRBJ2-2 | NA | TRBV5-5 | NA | TGTGCCAGCAGCTTTATTGCCGGTAACACCGGGGAGCTGTTTTTT | CASSFIAGNTGELFF
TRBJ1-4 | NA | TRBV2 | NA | TGTGCCAGCAGCGGAAACGGTGAAAAACTGTTTTTT | CASSGNGEKLFF
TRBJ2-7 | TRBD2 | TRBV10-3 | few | TGTGCCATCAGACCGGGACTAGCGGAATCCTACGAGCAGTACTTC | CAIRPGLAESYEQYF
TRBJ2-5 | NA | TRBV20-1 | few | TGCAGTGCTACCACATGGGGGGAGACCCAGTACTTC | CSATTWGETQYF
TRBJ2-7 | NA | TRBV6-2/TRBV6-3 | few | TGTGCGGGCGGACAGCTATACGAGCAGTACTTC | CAGGQLYEQYF
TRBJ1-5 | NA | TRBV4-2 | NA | TGTGCCAGCAGCCAAGATCTTGAGCGATCAGCCCAGCATTTT | CASSQDLERSAQHF
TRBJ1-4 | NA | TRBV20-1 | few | TGCAGTGCTAGAGATCTATGGGAAAAACTGTTTTTT | CSARDLWEKLFF
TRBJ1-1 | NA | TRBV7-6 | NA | TGTGCCAGCAGCTTAACGGTTAGGAACACTGAAGCTTTCTTT | CASSLTVRNTEAFF
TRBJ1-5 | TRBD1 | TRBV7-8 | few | TGTGCCAGCAGCTCTGGGACAGCCTACAATCAGCCCCAGCATTTT | CASSSGTAYNQPQHF
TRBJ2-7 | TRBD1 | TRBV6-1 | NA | TGTGTCAGCGGAGGGGGACAGGGGCGCTACGAGCAGTACTTC | CVSGGGQGRYEQYF
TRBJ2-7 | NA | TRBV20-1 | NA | TGCAGTGCTAGTCCGGACCACTACGAGCAGTACTTC | CSASPDHYEQYF
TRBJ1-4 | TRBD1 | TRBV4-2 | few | TGTGCCAGCAACTTAGACAGGGATGAAAAACTGTTTTTT | CASNLDRDEKLFF
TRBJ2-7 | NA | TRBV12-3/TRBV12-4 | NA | TGTGCCAGCACCGACACCTACGGCGAGCAGTACTTC | CASTDTYGEQYF
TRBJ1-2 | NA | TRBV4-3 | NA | TGCGCCAGCAGTCCCGTACGGGGGAACTATGGCTACACCTTC | CASSPVRGNYGYTF
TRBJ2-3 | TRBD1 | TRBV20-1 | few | TGCAGTGCTAGAGATGGACAGGGGCCCGTAGATACGCAGTATTTT | CSARDGQGPVDTQYF
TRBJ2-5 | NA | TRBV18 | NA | TGTGCCAGCTCACCACGGAGGCGGGAGACCCAGTACTTC | CASSPRRRETQYF
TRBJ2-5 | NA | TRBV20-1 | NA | TGCAGTGCCACTCCTCAAGAGACCCAGTACTTC | CSATPQETQYF
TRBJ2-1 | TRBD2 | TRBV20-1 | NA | TGCAGTGCTAGGCCCGGGACTAGCGGGGGCCCATCCTACAATGAGCAGTTCTTC | CSARPGTSGGPSYNEQFF
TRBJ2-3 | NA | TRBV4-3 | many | TGCGCCAGCAGCCAAAGGGGGAGCACAGATACGCAGTATTTT | CASSQRGSTDTQYF
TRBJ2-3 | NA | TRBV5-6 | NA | TGTGCCAGCAGCCCGAGCGGAAACCCAGATACGCAGTATTTT | CASSPSGNPDTQYF
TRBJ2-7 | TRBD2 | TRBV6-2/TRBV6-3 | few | TGTGCCAGCAGTCACGGCGCGGGAGGGCCCTACGAGCAGTACTTC | CASSHGAGGPYEQYF
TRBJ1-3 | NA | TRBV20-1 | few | TGCAGTGCTAGAGATTTCTATCAGGGCTCTGGAAACACCATATATTTT | CSARDFYQGSGNTIYF
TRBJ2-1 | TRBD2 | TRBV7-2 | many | TGTGCCAGCGGGTTAGCGGGAGTTATTAATGAGCAGTTCTTC | CASGLAGVINEQFF
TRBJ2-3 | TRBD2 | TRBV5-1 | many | TGCGCCAGCAGCTCCGGCCCGCGCGGGGGGCGCACAGATACGCAGTATTTT | CASSSGPRGGRTDTQYF
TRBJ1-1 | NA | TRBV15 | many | TGTGCCACCAGCAGTAGCAGGACTTCTGCTTTCTTT | CATSSSRTSAFF